These 6 T cell receptor beta chains were all obtained from the same sample, sequenced in a study of spatial heterogeneity in lung cancer (dated by TCRdb to about 2019). These receptors' antigens are unknown. Read against the paper, the sample's time point label means: sample taken at primary tumor resection. Study-wide conclusions, independent of this receptor: The tumor nonsynonymous mutation count correlated with the number of expanded intratumoral alpha and beta TCRs.

Library generation was performed with 5' RACE. TCRdb lists the instrument as NextSeq 500. TCRdb reanalyzed the raw reads on its own, using fastp at Q25 for trimming and MiXCR for clone calling, and kept in-frame beta chains. Rows are unified per CDR3 protein, each entry keeping the most common DNA and genes. For this sample the table gives some 10,000 distinct CDR3 sequences, of which around 6.3% were detected only once. The ten most abundant clones make up around 10% of the sample. Here the sequenced sample was lung tumor tissue, taken at surgery. Receptor source: a male donor with early-stage non-small cell lung cancer.

This clonotype was seen repeatedly, ten times or more. Since the library was made to target alpha chains, this beta chain is a stray read and its abundance is not meaningful. CDR3 protein: CASSRPAGGPRTGELFF. The CDR3 coding sequence is TGTGCCAGTAGTAGACCAGCGGGAGGGCCGAGAACCGGGGAGCTGTTTTTT. The rearrangement uses TRBV19 and TRBJ2-2; 10 bases align to TRBD2. The V gene's germline CDR1 is LNHDA and CDR2 SQIVND (reference sequence). CDR3 length: 17 amino acids. The V gene end was trimmed by 4 bases and the J gene end by 5 bases; junction bases not matched to a gene: 10.

This clonotype was detected many times. Because this beta chain is a stray read in a library intended to capture alpha chains, its abundance should not be given much weight. J is TRBJ1-6 and V is TRBV5-6, with D hard to call. This CDR3 is built from 12 residues. Per germline, CDR1 SGHDT and CDR2 YYEEEE. The ends were cut back, 4 bases at V and 8 bases at J, with 7 bases in the middle. The CDR3 bases are TGTGCCAGCAGCATCCGGGATTCACCCCTCCACTTT. Protein sequence: CASSIRDSPLHF.

This clonotype appeared many times. In a library made to pick up alpha chains, this beta chain is a stray read with a size that means little. In DNA, the CDR3 is TGCAGTGCCCTGGACAGAGAAGCTTTCTTT. It translates to CSALDREAFF. The rearrangement links TRBV20-1 to TRBJ1-1; a possible D gene is TRBD1 (6 bases). The germline gives CDR1 DFQATT, CDR2 SNEGSKA (reference sequence). CDR3 length equals 10 residues. Trimming removed 6 bases from V and 8 bases from J, with 10 bases in between.

By sample fraction, this clonotype is medium-sized. Since it is a stray read in a library aimed at alpha chains, this beta chain has a size that is not meaningful. The V gene is TRBV7-6, the J gene TRBJ2-1; TRBD2 matches at 8 bases. The CDR3 has 15 residues. The V gene's germline CDR1 is SGHVS and CDR2 FNYEAQ. With V trimmed by 5 bases and J by 3 bases, 6 bases remained unmatched. CDR3: CASSASSGYYNEQFF. The DNA of the CDR3 is TGTGCCAGCAGCGCCTCTAGCGGGTACTACAATGAGCAGTTCTTC.

Points on this clonotype: The library was prepared for alpha chains; this beta chain is a stray read, so its frequency means little. This chain connects TRBV11-2 to TRBJ2-6; D gene unclear. V was cut by 3 bases and J by 1 base, with 7 bases left in between. Germline loops: CDR1 SGHAT, CDR2 FQNNGV. The CDR3 spans 15 residues. CDR3 region: CASSFQASGANVLTF. In DNA, the CDR3 is TGTGCCAGCAGCTTTCAAGCGTCTGGGGCCAACGTCCTGACTTTC. The whole variable domain, remainder taken from reference TRBV11-2 and TRBJ2-6, is EAGVAQSPRYKIIEKRQSVAFWCNPISGHATLYWYQQILGQGPKLLIQFQNNGVVDDSQLPKDRFSAERLKGVDSTLKIQPAKLEDSAVYLCASSFQASGANVLTFGAGSRLTVL.

This clonotype was detected a few times. A library prepared for alpha chains yielded this beta chain as an off-target read; its size is of little meaning. The chain has TRBV12-3 or TRBV12-4 and TRBJ1-5; tentative D call: TRBD1 (5 bases). The germline V and J ends were trimmed by 3 bases and 7 bases, with 10 bases remaining between them. The CDR3 is 13 residues long. DNA for the CDR3: TGTGCCAGCAGTTTCGGGGGGGGACAGCCCCAGCATTTT. Its protein product is CASSFGGGQPQHF.